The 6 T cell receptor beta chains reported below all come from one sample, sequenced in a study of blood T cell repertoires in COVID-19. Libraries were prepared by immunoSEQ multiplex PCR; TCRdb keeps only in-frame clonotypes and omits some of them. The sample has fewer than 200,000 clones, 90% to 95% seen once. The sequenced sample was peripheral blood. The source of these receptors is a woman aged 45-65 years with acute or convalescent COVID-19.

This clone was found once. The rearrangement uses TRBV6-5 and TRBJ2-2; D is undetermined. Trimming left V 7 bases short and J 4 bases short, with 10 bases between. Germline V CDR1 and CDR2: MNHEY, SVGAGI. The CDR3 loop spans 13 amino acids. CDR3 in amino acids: CASTSTITGELFF. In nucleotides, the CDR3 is TGTGCCAGCACCTCAACTATCACCGGGGAGCTGTTTTTT.

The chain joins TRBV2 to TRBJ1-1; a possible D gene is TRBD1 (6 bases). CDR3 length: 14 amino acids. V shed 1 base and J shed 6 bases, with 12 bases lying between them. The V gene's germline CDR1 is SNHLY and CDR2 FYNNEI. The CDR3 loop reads CASSEGGRSAEAFF. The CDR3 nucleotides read TGTGCCAGCAGTGAAGGGGGGCGATCCGCTGAAGCTTTCTTT.

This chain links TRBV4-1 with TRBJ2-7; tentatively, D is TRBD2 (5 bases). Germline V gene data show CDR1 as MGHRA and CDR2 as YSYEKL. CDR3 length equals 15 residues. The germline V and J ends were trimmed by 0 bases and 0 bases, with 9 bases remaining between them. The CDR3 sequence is CASSQETGNSYEQYF. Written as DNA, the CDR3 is TGCGCCAGCAGCCAAGAAACGGGAAACTCCTACGAGCAGTACTTC.

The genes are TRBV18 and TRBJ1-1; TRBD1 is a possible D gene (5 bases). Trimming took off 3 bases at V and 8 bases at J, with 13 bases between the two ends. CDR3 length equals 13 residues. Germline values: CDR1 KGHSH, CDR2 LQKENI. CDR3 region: CASSPSPGMEAFF. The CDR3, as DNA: TGTGCCAGCTCACCCTCTCCAGGGATGGAAGCTTTCTTT.

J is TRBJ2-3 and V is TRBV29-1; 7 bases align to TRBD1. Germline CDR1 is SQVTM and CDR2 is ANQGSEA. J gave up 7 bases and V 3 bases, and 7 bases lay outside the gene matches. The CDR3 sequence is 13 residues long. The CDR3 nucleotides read TGCAGCGTTGATGGGCAGGGGGTAAATACGCAGTATTTT. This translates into CSVDGQGVNTQYF.

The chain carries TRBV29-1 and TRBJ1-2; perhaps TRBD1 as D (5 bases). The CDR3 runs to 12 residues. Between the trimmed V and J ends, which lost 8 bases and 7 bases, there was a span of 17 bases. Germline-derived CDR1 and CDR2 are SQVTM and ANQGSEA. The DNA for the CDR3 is TGCAGCACCGAAGTGGCAGGGTTTGGCTACACCTTC. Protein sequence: CSTEVAGFGYTF. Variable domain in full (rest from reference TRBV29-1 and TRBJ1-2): SAVISQKPSRDICQRGTSLTIQCQVDSQVTMMFWYRQQPGQSLTLIATANQGSEATYESGFVIDKFPISRPNLTFSTLTVSNMSPEDSSIYLCSTEVAGFGYTFGSGTRLTVV.